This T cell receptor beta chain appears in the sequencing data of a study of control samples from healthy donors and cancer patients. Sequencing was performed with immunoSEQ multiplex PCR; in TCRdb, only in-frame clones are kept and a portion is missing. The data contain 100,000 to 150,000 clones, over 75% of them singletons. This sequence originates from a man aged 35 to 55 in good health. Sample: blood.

CDR3 protein: CASSPTGTSYNEQFF. The CDR3 DNA is TGTGCCAGCAGCCCGACTGGAACCTCCTACAATGAGCAGTTCTTC. The V gene is TRBV14, the J gene TRBJ2-1; D gene ambiguous. The CDR3 is made up of 15 amino acids. The V gene lost 4 bases and the J gene lost 0 bases, with 10 bases spanning the gap. CDR1 is SGHDN and CDR2 is FVKESK in the germline V gene.